This TCR beta chain emerged from a study of T cell clonality in common variable immunodeficiency. The germline V and J ends were trimmed by 6 bases and 0 bases, with 15 bases remaining between them. CDR3 length: 15 residues. Germline CDR1 and CDR2: KGHSH and LQKENI. This clone was found many times. Read sequence stops 3 residues before the CDR3 end, and the germline J gene provides the missing end. TCRdb's table, derived via immunoSEQ multiplex PCR, lists solely in-frame clones and lacks some. The specimen has 50,000 to 65,000 clones, none found just once. This chain connects TRBV18 to TRBJ2-7; TRBD1 might be the D (5 bases). The sequencing input was peripheral blood mononuclear cells. The source is a person aged 18 to 70 in good health. The CDR3 loop reads CASSSRGQGSYEQYF. CDR3 bases read: TGTGCCAGCTCGTCAAGGGGCCAGGGCTCCTACGAG.